These 7 T cell receptor beta chains were sequenced from one sample in a study of blood T cell repertoires in COVID-19. Clones were read by immunoSEQ multiplex PCR, and TCRdb kept only the in-frame ones, dropping some. The profile shows around 250,000 clones, 75% to 90% of them singletons. Sequencing was done on a sample of PBMCs or T cells enriched from blood (not recorded which). These receptors were collected from a woman aged 45-65 years who had recovered from COVID-19.

This clone was recorded at least ten times. The chain employs TRBV18 and TRBJ2-3; perhaps TRBD2 as D (5 bases). CDR3 length equals 13 residues. V lost 6 bases to trimming and J lost 2 bases, with 9 bases between them. Germline V gene data show CDR1 as KGHSH and CDR2 as LQKENI. This chain's CDR3 is CASSEADTDTQYF. The CDR3 DNA is TGTGCCAGCTCGGAGGCGGACACAGATACGCAGTATTTT.

The rearrangement uses TRBV27 and TRBJ1-6, with TRBD1 identical over 8 bases. The CDR3 length is 15 residues. Trimming cost V 5 bases and J 7 bases; bases outside gene matches: 7. Germline CDR1 is MNHEY and CDR2 is SMNVEV (reference sequence). The CDR3 loop is CASSGGQAGNSPLHF. For the CDR3, the DNA is TGTGCCAGCAGTGGGGGACAGGCAGGAAATTCACCCCTCCACTTT.

The rearrangement joins TRBV4-2 to TRBJ2-1, with TRBD2 matching over 12 bases. Germline CDR1 reads LGHNA; CDR2 reads YNFKEQ. V shed 6 bases and J 8 bases; nucleotides not matched to a gene: 8. This CDR3 is 15 amino acids long. CDR3 coding DNA: TGTGCCAGCAGAAGACTAGCGGGAGTGGGGGATGAGCAGTTCTTC. This translates into CASRRLAGVGDEQFF.

This clone was detected a few times. CDR3 loop: CASSILPSGSSMGTGELFF. DNA for the CDR3: TGTGCCAGCAGTATCCTTCCTAGCGGGAGTTCGATGGGCACCGGGGAGCTGTTTTTT. This rearrangement joins TRBV28 to TRBJ2-2; the match to TRBD2 covers 10 bases. Germline V lookup: CDR1 MDHEN, CDR2 SYDVKM. V lost 5 bases and J lost 4; bases outside the gene matches: 16. The CDR3 contains 19 residues.

This rearrangement joins TRBV11-1 to TRBJ2-1; D perhaps matches TRBD2 (6 bases). Trimming removed 5 bases from V and 4 bases from J, with 15 bases in between. Germline loops: CDR1 SGHAT, CDR2 FQDESV (reference sequence). There are 15 residues in the CDR3. The CDR3 region has the DNA TGTGCCAGCAGCCGAACCGGGACTTCGTACAATGAGCAGTTCTTC. The encoded protein is CASSRTGTSYNEQFF. The full variable domain, its missing parts supplied by reference TRBV11-1 and TRBJ2-1, is EAEVAQSPRYKITEKSQAVAFWCDPISGHATLYWYRQILGQGPELLVQFQDESVVDDSQLPKDRFSAERLKGVDSTLKIQPAELGDSAMYLCASSRTGTSYNEQFFGPGTRLTVL.

V usage is TRBV10-3 and J usage is TRBJ2-4; 10 bases are shared with TRBD2. CDR3 length: 18 amino acids. Germline loops: CDR1 ENHRY, CDR2 SYGVKD. Trimming at V came to 6 bases and at J to 1 base, leaving 12 bases not matched to a gene. The CDR3 nucleotides read TGTGCCATCAGCCCCGGGATAGCGGGAGGTTTGGCCAAAAACATTCAGTACTTC. Protein sequence: CAISPGIAGGLAKNIQYF.

This clone has only one observation. The chain has TRBV18 and TRBJ2-5; 13 bases fit TRBD2. CDR1 is KGHSH, CDR2 LQKENI, per germline. The junction had 8 bases not matched to a gene; V was cut back by 6 bases and J by 4 bases. There are 16 residues in the CDR3. CDR3 in amino acids: CASSRGLAGVGETQYF. The CDR3 DNA is TGTGCCAGCTCTCGCGGACTAGCGGGAGTCGGAGAGACCCAGTACTTC.